These 25 T cell receptor beta chains were all obtained from the same sample, sequenced in a study of blood T cell repertoires in COVID-19. Using immunoSEQ multiplex PCR, the repertoire was profiled, and TCRdb retains in-frame clones only, with some absent. The sample shows over 60,000 clones, 85% to 90% of them seen only once. The specimen sequenced was peripheral blood. All receptors derive from a man between 65 and 85 years old with active or convalescent COVID-19.

This chain links TRBV5-1 with TRBJ2-5, with 8 nucleotides matching TRBD2. This CDR3 has 18 amino acids. Germline CDR1 and CDR2: SGHRS and YFSETQ. J was trimmed by 4 bases and V by 0 bases; bases with no gene match: 14. Here the CDR3 DNA reads TGCGCCAGCAGCTTGGGGCAAGGTAGCGGGACATTGGCAGAGACCCAGTACTTC. It yields the protein CASSLGQGSGTLAETQYF.

The chain couples TRBV11-2 to TRBJ1-5; D gene uncertain. CDR3 size: 13 residues. Trimming took 1 base from V and 4 from J, leaving 5 bases between them. Germline values: CDR1 SGHAT, CDR2 FQNNGV. CDR3 in amino acids: CASSLGRNQPQHF. The CDR3 coding sequence is TGTGCCAGCAGCTTAGGGAGGAATCAGCCCCAGCATTTT. Supplemented by reference TRBV11-2 and TRBJ1-5, the full variable domain reads EAGVAQSPRYKIIEKRQSVAFWCNPISGHATLYWYQQILGQGPKLLIQFQNNGVVDDSQLPKDRFSAERLKGVDSTLKIQPAKLEDSAVYLCASSLGRNQPQHFGDGTRLSIL.

The genes are TRBV20-1 and TRBJ2-7; tentative D call: TRBD2 (5 bases). The CDR3 spans 11 residues. V lost 5 bases and J 3 bases, leaving 8 bases between the germline ends. Germline assignment: CDR1 DFQATT and CDR2 SNEGSKA (reference sequence). CDR3 residues: CSAPDYYEQYF. The CDR3 nucleotides are TGCAGTGCTCCAGACTACTACGAGCAGTACTTC.

The chain employs TRBV30 and TRBJ1-6, with 7 bases that match TRBD1. Losses at the gene ends were 8 bases for V and 8 bases for J; bases not matched to a gene: 9. The CDR3 spans 13 residues. Germline loops: CDR1 GTSNPN, CDR2 SVGIG (reference sequence). The CDR3 is CAGGVQGYSPLHF. The CDR3 nucleotides are TGTGCCGGGGGGGTACAGGGGTATTCACCCCTCCACTTT.

This sequence joins TRBV29-1 and TRBJ2-3; 9 nucleotides match TRBD2. V dropped 3 bases and J dropped 2; count of bases not matched to a gene: 3. This CDR3 has 14 residues. Germline lookup yields CDR1 SQVTM and CDR2 ANQGSEA. CDR3 sequence: CSVDEREATDTQYF. In DNA form, the CDR3 reads TGCAGCGTTGATGAGCGGGAGGCCACAGATACGCAGTATTTT.

The chain combines TRBV4-1 with TRBJ2-5, with 8 bases that match TRBD2. The germline gives CDR1 MGHRA, CDR2 YSYEKL. The V gene end was trimmed by 1 base and the J gene end by 5 bases; junction bases not matched to a gene: 9. The CDR3 sequence is 16 residues long. Here the CDR3 reads CASSQGSGGGWETQYF. As DNA, the CDR3 is TGCGCCAGCAGCCAAGGGAGCGGGGGAGGGTGGGAGACCCAGTACTTC.

J is TRBJ1-2 and V is TRBV3-1 (or the pseudogene TRBV3-2), with 7 bases fitting TRBD1. This CDR3 has 15 residues. The V gene end was trimmed by 3 bases and the J gene end by 8 bases; junction bases not matched to a gene: 12. The germline gives CDR1 LGHDT, CDR2 YNNKEL (reference sequence). The CDR3 protein is CASSHLGQAGGGYTF. The DNA of the CDR3 is TGTGCCAGCAGCCATCTTGGACAGGCTGGAGGGGGCTACACCTTC.

V gene TRBV6-5 combines with J gene TRBJ1-2; TRBD1 agrees at 7 bases. The CDR3 is 14 amino acids. The germline V gene has CDR1 MNHEY and CDR2 SVGAGI. The ends lost 6 bases at V and 4 bases at J; junction bases unmatched: 8. CDR3: CASRQGGQFYGYTF. In DNA form, the CDR3 reads TGTGCCAGCAGGCAAGGGGGCCAATTCTATGGCTACACCTTC.

This clone showed up just a few times. J is TRBJ2-2 and V is TRBV28, with 10 bases matching TRBD2. The CDR3 extends over 15 amino acids. The germline V gene has CDR1 MDHEN and CDR2 SYDVKM. With V trimmed by 2 bases and J by 8 bases, 5 bases remained unmatched. The CDR3 nucleotides are TGTGCCAGCAGTTTAAGCGCTAGCGGGAGAGGGGAGCTGTTTTTT. As protein: CASSLSASGRGELFF. Full variable domain (rest looked up from reference TRBV28 and TRBJ2-2): DVKVTQSSRYLVKRTGEKVFLECVQDMDHENMFWYRQDPGLGLRLIYFSYDVKMKEKGDIPEGYSVSREKKERFSLILESASTNQTSMYLCASSLSASGRGELFFGEGSRLTVL.

V is TRBV19 and J is TRBJ1-2; no definite D call. The CDR3 totals 13 residues. Trimming took off 3 bases at V and 7 bases at J, with 12 bases between the two ends. Germline CDR1 and CDR2: LNHDA and SQIVND (reference sequence). The chain's CDR3 is CASSMGGSAGYTF. The CDR3 DNA follows: TGTGCCAGTAGTATGGGAGGAAGTGCTGGCTACACCTTC.

This chain uses TRBV18 with TRBJ1-1; D is unclear. This CDR3 is built from 13 residues. The germline V gene encodes CDR1 KGHSH and CDR2 LQKENI. Trimming pared 7 bases from V and 1 base from J, leaving 10 bases between. The CDR3 region is CASLPTSNTEAFF. The DNA for the CDR3 is TGTGCCAGCTTACCGACATCGAACACTGAAGCTTTCTTT.

This chain joins TRBV5-1 and TRBJ2-7, with 10 bases aligning to TRBD1. V shed 3 bases, J shed 3 bases, and the junction held 6 bases outside the gene matches. CDR1 and CDR2 (germline): SGHRS, YFSETQ. This CDR3 is 15 amino acids long. CDR3 region: CASSYQGQGGYEQYF. CDR3 coding DNA: TGCGCCAGCAGCTACCAAGGACAGGGGGGCTACGAGCAGTACTTC.

The V and J genes are TRBV28 and TRBJ1-2, with 9 bases identical to TRBD1. Germline CDR1 and CDR2: MDHEN and SYDVKM. The trim removed 2 bases at V and 4 bases at J, leaving 5 bases unmatched. The CDR3 has 15 residues. CDR3 in DNA: TGTGCCAGCAGTTTAGGGGGGACAGGGTTCTATGGCTACACCTTC. Its protein product is CASSLGGTGFYGYTF.

This clone appeared once. The rearrangement joins TRBV28 to TRBJ2-4, with a possible D match to TRBD1 (6 bases). The CDR3 has 16 residues. CDR1 and CDR2 (germline): MDHEN, SYDVKM. The germline V and J ends were trimmed by 3 bases and 3 bases, with 15 bases remaining between them. The CDR3 coding sequence is TGTGCCAGCAGTTTCCGACAGGCCCAGCACAAAAACATTCAGTACTTC. It codes for CASSFRQAQHKNIQYF.

V is TRBV4-3 and J is TRBJ2-3, with 12 bases lining up with TRBD2. The CDR3 is 20 amino acids. The ends lost 1 base at V and 3 bases at J; junction bases unmatched: 14. Germline CDR1 is LGHNA and CDR2 is YSLEER. CDR3 bases: TGCGCCAGCAGCCAAGCTAGGACTAGCGGGACCCGGTTTGGGACAGATACGCAGTATTTT. Protein sequence: CASSQARTSGTRFGTDTQYF.

The V and J genes are TRBV28 and TRBJ2-1; D unclear. V gave up 2 bases and J gave up 7 bases, with 3 bases separating them. Per germline, CDR1 MDHEN and CDR2 SYDVKM. The CDR3 length is 11 residues. The CDR3, as DNA: TGTGCCAGCAGTTTACAAAATGAGCAGTTCTTC. It codes for CASSLQNEQFF.

The chain recombines TRBV10-3 with TRBJ2-7; D may be TRBD2 (6 bases). Germline CDR1 and CDR2: ENHRY and SYGVKD. The CDR3 is 16 amino acids. The V end lost 3 bases, the J end lost 0 bases, and 15 bases lay between the germline ends. The DNA for the CDR3 is TGTGCCATCAGTGAAAGGGAGCGGGTAAGCTCCTACGAGCAGTACTTC. It translates to CAISERERVSSYEQYF.

The rearrangement joins TRBV4-1 to TRBJ2-7; 7 nucleotides line up with TRBD1. The V gene end was trimmed by 5 bases and the J gene end by 2 bases; junction bases not matched to a gene: 9. The CDR3 extends over 15 amino acids. The germline gives CDR1 MGHRA, CDR2 YSYEKL. In DNA, the CDR3 is TGCGCCAGCAGCGAACGGGACAGAGAAACCTACGAGCAGTACTTC. Its translation is CASSERDRETYEQYF.

This clone was found once. The J gene is TRBJ1-6, the V gene TRBV30, with D hard to call. The V end lost 4 bases, the J end lost 10 bases, and 14 bases lay between the germline ends. Germline CDR1 and CDR2: GTSNPN and SVGIG (reference sequence). The CDR3 covers 13 residues. The chain's CDR3 is CAWTSRGKSPLHF. CDR3 sequence (DNA): TGTGCCTGGACTTCACGAGGGAAATCACCCCTCCACTTT.

The chain carries TRBV7-2 and TRBJ2-2; tentatively, D is TRBD2 (6 bases). Germline CDR1 SGHTA, CDR2 FQGNSA. This CDR3 spans 13 amino acids. Between the trimmed V and J ends, which lost 6 bases and 5 bases, there was a span of 10 bases. The CDR3, as DNA: TGTGCCAGCAGGTCCAGCGGGACCGGGGAGCTGTTTTTT. This encodes CASRSSGTGELFF.

V gene TRBV7-3 combines with J gene TRBJ2-3; weak D call: TRBD2 (5 bases). Deletions cut 4 bases from V and 5 bases from J, with 13 bases between. The CDR3 runs 14 residues. Germline lookup yields CDR1 SGHTA and CDR2 FQGTGA. The CDR3 sequence: CASSSSGAGDTQYF. The DNA of the CDR3 is TGTGCCAGCAGCTCCAGCGGCGCGGGAGATACGCAGTATTTT.

The chain uses TRBV7-9 and TRBJ2-5; TRBD2 matches at 7 bases. The J call is doubtful: the DNA matches TRBJ2-7 better. There are 14 residues in the CDR3. Germline CDR1 and CDR2: SEHNR and FQNEAQ (reference sequence). CDR3 coding DNA: TGTGCCAGCAGCTTAGGGTGGACTAGCTACGAGCAGTACTTC. The encoded protein is CASSLGWTSYEQYF.

This chain links TRBV6-5 with TRBJ1-5; 7 nucleotides match TRBD1. V lost 8 bases and J lost 5; bases outside the gene matches: 6. Germline-derived CDR1 and CDR2 are MNHEY and SVGAGI. The CDR3 sequence is 13 residues long. The DNA of the CDR3 is TGTGCCAGCGGGAACAGGGGATATCAGCCCCAGCATTTT. Translated: CASGNRGYQPQHF.

The genes are TRBV28 and TRBJ2-3; 12 nucleotides agree with TRBD2. The CDR3 runs 16 residues. Unmatched junction bases numbered 7, after V lost 5 bases and J lost 4 bases. Germline values: CDR1 MDHEN, CDR2 SYDVKM. The CDR3 DNA reads TGTGCCAGCAGTCCCAGACTAGCGGGGGCGGCAGATACGCAGTATTTT. This translates into CASSPRLAGAADTQYF. Filled out from reference TRBV28 and TRBJ2-3, the complete variable domain reads DVKVTQSSRYLVKRTGEKVFLECVQDMDHENMFWYRQDPGLGLRLIYFSYDVKMKEKGDIPEGYSVSREKKERFSLILESASTNQTSMYLCASSPRLAGAADTQYFGPGTRLTVL.

Here the CDR3 reads CSVGQGPEKLFF. CDR3 nucleotide sequence: TGCAGCGTCGGACAGGGGCCTGAAAAACTGTTTTTT. The chain joins TRBV29-1 to TRBJ1-4, with 9 bases matching TRBD1. CDR3 length equals 12 residues. Trimming took 6 bases from V and 7 from J; bases not matched to a gene: 3. Germline CDR1 reads SQVTM; CDR2 reads ANQGSEA. The full variable domain, in which reference TRBV29-1 and TRBJ1-4 provide the parts outside the CDR3, is SAVISQKPSRDICQRGTSLTIQCQVDSQVTMMFWYRQQPGQSLTLIATANQGSEATYESGFVIDKFPISRPNLTFSTLTVSNMSPEDSSIYLCSVGQGPEKLFFGSGTQLSVL.